The 6 T cell receptor beta chains below were found in one sample sequenced in a study of molecular identifiers for immune sequencing clone quantification. TCRdb passed the PCR reads through MiXCR, listing each CDR3 protein once. The table includes about 640,000 distinct CDR3 sequences, 20% detected once. Specimen: naive CD8+ T cells from blood, with Jurkat cell RNA spiked in. Specified subset: FACS-sorted CD8+CD4-CCR7+CD45RA+ naive T cells. The receptor set was obtained from a human donor in good health. Some libraries in this study had Jurkat cell RNA spiked in.

Of note for this clonotype: Just one base apart from a much larger clone, this may be a read error. The rearrangement uses TRBV6-5 and TRBJ2-3; D possibly corresponds to TRBD1 (6 bases). Germline CDR1 is MNHEY and CDR2 is SVGAGI. The CDR3 totals 15 residues. CDR3 DNA: TGTGCCAGCAGTTACTCGTCAGGTTCAGGGGATATGCAGTATTTT. Its translation is CASSYSSGSGDMQYF.

This clonotype showed up many times. CDR3 sequence: CASSLLKGLDEQFF. The CDR3 coding sequence is TGTGCCAGCAGTTTATTAAAGGGTCTGGATGAGCAGTTCTTC. The J gene is TRBJ2-1, the V gene TRBV12-3 or TRBV12-4; D is undetermined. The ends were cut back, 2 bases at V and 8 bases at J, with 13 bases in the middle. The CDR3 is 14 residues long.

This clonotype was observed at least ten times. The gene calls are TRBV29-1 and TRBJ2-3; a possible D gene is TRBD2 (6 bases). Trimming cost V 5 bases and J 2 bases, with 8 bases left between them. This CDR3 region has 12 residues. Germline CDR1 and CDR2: SQVTM and ANQGSEA. The CDR3 nucleotides read TGCAGCGTTACTAGCATCACAGATACGCAGTATTTT. Its translation: CSVTSITDTQYF.

The chain couples TRBV4-3 to TRBJ1-3, with D uncertain. Germline V gene lookup returns CDR1 LGHNA and CDR2 YSLEER. V was pared by 0 bases and J by 0 bases, with 9 bases between. This CDR3 contains 16 residues. As DNA, the CDR3 is TGCGCCAGCAGCCAAGATAGGCACAGCTCTGGAAACACCATATATTTT. Protein: CASSQDRHSSGNTIYF.

This clonotype was seen ten or more times. The V call is TRBV6-5, the J call TRBJ1-1; D gene ambiguous. Germline V gene sequence: CDR1 MNHEY, CDR2 SVGAGI. Trimming removed 4 bases at V and 7 bases at J, with 7 bases between. The CDR3 has 11 residues. Here the CDR3 reads CASSSISEAFF. The CDR3 DNA reads as TGTGCCAGCAGTTCCATCAGTGAAGCTTTCTTT.

Only one count was recorded for this clonotype. This chain links TRBV27 with TRBJ2-1, with D possibly matching TRBD1 (6 bases). V lost 4 bases, J lost 5 bases, and 21 bases lay in between. The CDR3 totals 17 residues. Germline CDR1 reads MNHEY; CDR2 reads SMNVEV (reference sequence). Here the CDR3 DNA reads TGTGCCAGCAGTTCCTACAACCTTGCGGACAGAAACAATGAGCAGTTCTTC. Translated: CASSSYNLADRNNEQFF.